The entry below describes one T cell receptor beta chain. Germline CDR1 reads WSHSY; CDR2 reads SAAADI. The CDR3 runs 19 residues. Trimming cost V 4 bases and J 4 bases; bases outside gene matches: 20. Per the original data handling: Reference gene primers were amplified, and this amplification served to estimate nucleated cell counts. Using immunoSEQ multiplex PCR, the repertoire was profiled, and TCRdb retains in-frame clones only, with some absent. V, J and clone size were drawn from that table, and D and trimming were deduced from the DNA. The sample records about 250,000 clones, approximately 86% being singletons. This sample was included in a study of blood T cell repertoires in COVID-19. Across the whole study: Whether acute or convalescent, the COVID-19 samples came from the United States, Italy and Spain. From T cells, B-cell-depleted T cells, or PBMCs came the material, which was cDNA or gDNA.

This TCR was sampled from a woman aged 60 to 75 who had recovered from COVID-19. Sequenced sample: peripheral blood. The chain employs TRBV10-2 and TRBJ1-2; 8 positions match TRBD1. The CDR3 nucleotides are TGCGCCAGCAGTGGGACCATCCGGGACAGGCTCCTCGGGGTCTATGGCTACACCTTC. Amino acid sequence: CASSGTIRDRLLGVYGYTF.